Listed here are 27 T cell receptor beta chains from one sample, sequenced in a study of early T cells in non-severe SARS-CoV-2 infection (dated by TCRdb to 2020 to 2022). Library method: 5' RACE. TCRdb records NextSeq 500 as the sequencer. TCRdb took the public reads, trimmed them with fastp at Q25, ran MiXCR for clone calling and kept in-frame beta chains. Rows matching on CDR3 protein sequence are summarized as one entry with the most common DNA and genes. For this sample the table gives roughly 70,000 distinct CDR3 sequences, of which roughly a sixth were detected only once. The ten largest make up roughly 10% of the sample. This sample comprised whole blood, obtained at baseline. These receptors originate from an adult who was a healthcare worker with PCR-confirmed SARS-CoV-2 infection or an uninfected control (not recorded which).

This clonotype was detected a few times. J is TRBJ1-2 and V is TRBV3-1; D unclear. The CDR3 has 14 residues. Per the germline V gene, CDR1 is LGHDT and CDR2 is YNNKEL (reference sequence). Between the trimmed V and J ends, which lost 0 bases and 8 bases, there was a span of 13 bases. The CDR3 is CASSQEIVAGGYTF. Written as DNA, the CDR3 is TGTGCCAGCAGCCAAGAGATTGTTGCTGGGGGCTACACCTTC.

The chain couples TRBV29-1 to TRBJ1-1, with 7 positions matching TRBD1. The trim removed 4 bases at V and 0 bases at J, leaving 2 bases unmatched. The V gene's germline CDR1 is SQVTM and CDR2 ANQGSEA. The length of the CDR3 is 13 residues. The CDR3 reads CSVGTGVNTEAFF. The CDR3 DNA is TGCAGCGTTGGAACAGGGGTGAACACTGAAGCTTTCTTT. Supplemented by reference TRBV29-1 and TRBJ1-1, the full variable domain reads SAVISQKPSRDICQRGTSLTIQCQVDSQVTMMFWYRQQPGQSLTLIATANQGSEATYESGFVIDKFPISRPNLTFSTLTVSNMSPEDSSIYLCSVGTGVNTEAFFGQGTRLTVV.

This sequence joins TRBV30 and TRBJ2-3, with 8 bases identical to TRBD2. Germline lookup yields CDR1 GTSNPN and CDR2 SVGIG (reference sequence). The V gene end was trimmed by 0 bases and the J gene end by 4 bases; junction bases not matched to a gene: 9. The CDR3 has 16 amino acids. For the CDR3, the DNA is TGTGCCTGGAGTGTAGGCGGTAGCGGGGTGGCAGATACGCAGTATTTT. Amino acid sequence: CAWSVGGSGVADTQYF. Full variable domain (missing parts from reference TRBV30 and TRBJ2-3): SQTIHQWPATLVQPVGSPLSLECTVEGTSNPNLYWYRQAAGRGLQLLFYSVGIGQISSEVPQNLSASRPQDRQFILSSKKLLLSDSGFYLCAWSVGGSGVADTQYFGPGTRLTVL.

Many counts were recorded for this clonotype. This rearrangement joins TRBV5-5 to TRBJ1-1; a weak D match, TRBD1 (5 bases). Germline CDR1 reads SGHKS; CDR2 reads YYEKEE (reference sequence). V lost 4 bases to trimming and J lost 4 bases, with 20 bases between them. The CDR3 is 16 amino acids. The chain's CDR3 is CASSIRPDSVLTEAFF. The CDR3 nucleotides are TGTGCCAGCAGCATCCGGCCAGACAGTGTCCTCACTGAAGCTTTCTTT.

The chain employs TRBV7-9 and TRBJ2-1; tentatively, D is TRBD1 or TRBD2 (5 bases each). The germline CDR1 and CDR2 sequences are SEHNR and FQNEAQ (reference sequence). Trimming pared 5 bases from V and 7 bases from J, leaving 15 bases between. The length of the CDR3 is 14 residues. Here the CDR3 reads CASSKERGKNEQFF. CDR3 in DNA: TGTGCCAGCAGCAAAGAACGGGGCAAGAATGAGCAGTTCTTC.

This clonotype was seen at least ten times. The rearrangement links TRBV29-1 to TRBJ1-1; D call uncertain. This CDR3 contains 12 residues. V was shortened by 6 bases and J by 8 bases, with 16 bases between the two germline ends. Per the germline V gene, CDR1 is SQVTM and CDR2 is ANQGSEA. CDR3 amino acids: CSVGLTMREAFF. CDR3 coding DNA: TGCAGCGTCGGCTTGACAATGAGGGAAGCTTTCTTT.

This clonotype was seen ten or more times. This chain links TRBV7-6 with TRBJ2-7; D call uncertain. V lost 1 base to trimming and J lost 2 bases, with 6 bases between them. The CDR3 totals 13 residues. Per the germline V gene, CDR1 is SGHVS and CDR2 is FNYEAQ. The CDR3 coding sequence is TGTGCCAGCAGCTTAGGCGGAACCTACGAGCAGTACTTC. This translates into CASSLGGTYEQYF.

This clonotype has a handful of counts. The chain joins TRBV28 to TRBJ2-6; D is ambiguous. Deletions cut 6 bases from V and 0 bases from J, with 15 bases between. There are 17 residues in the CDR3. Germline loops: CDR1 MDHEN, CDR2 SYDVKM. The CDR3 is CASRLRWQTSGANVLTF. The CDR3 bases are TGTGCCAGCAGATTGCGATGGCAAACCTCTGGGGCCAACGTCCTGACTTTC.

The V call is TRBV7-6, the J call TRBJ2-7; 10 nucleotides line up with TRBD2. CDR3 length equals 14 residues. In germline, CDR1 is SGHVS, CDR2 FNYEAQ. V was clipped by 5 bases and J by 6 bases; unmatched bases: 7. CDR3 in amino acids: CASSISGRRSEQYF. The CDR3 bases are TGTGCCAGCAGCATTAGCGGGAGGCGAAGCGAGCAGTACTTC.

This clonotype has just a few counts. The gene calls are TRBV7-9 and TRBJ1-1; D gene ambiguous. The V and J ends lost 8 bases and 3 bases respectively, with 13 bases between them. From germline, CDR1 is SEHNR and CDR2 FQNEAQ (reference sequence). This CDR3 spans 13 amino acids. CDR3 sequence reads: CASGGNLDTEAFF. DNA of the CDR3: TGTGCCAGCGGCGGGAATTTAGACACTGAAGCTTTCTTT.

This clonotype was counted at least ten times. The gene calls are TRBV3-1 and TRBJ1-5, with 8 bases that match TRBD1. Germline-derived CDR1 and CDR2 are LGHDT and YNNKEL (reference sequence). With V trimmed by 1 base and J by 2 bases, 7 bases remained unmatched. This CDR3 comprises 17 residues. This CDR3 reads CASSQGLSTGGNQPQHF. CDR3 sequence (DNA): TGTGCCAGCAGCCAAGGTCTTTCGACAGGGGGCAATCAGCCCCAGCATTTT.

This clonotype was counted at least ten times. The chain links TRBV6-5 to TRBJ1-2, with D perhaps TRBD1 (6 bases). The CDR3 extends over 13 amino acids. In germline, CDR1 is MNHEY, CDR2 SVGAGI. Deletions cut 4 bases from V and 5 bases from J, with 11 bases between. The DNA of the CDR3 is TGTGCCAGCAGTTTGGGGGCGCGTTATGGCTACACCTTC. It encodes CASSLGARYGYTF.

In its sample, this clonotype was seen a few times. The chain has TRBV27 and TRBJ2-5; maybe TRBD1 (5 bases). The germline CDR1 and CDR2 sequences are MNHEY and SMNVEV (reference sequence). The CDR3 has 14 amino acids. Between the trimmed V and J ends, which lost 3 bases and 5 bases, there was a span of 13 bases. The CDR3 DNA reads TGTGCCAGCAGTTTGCAGCAGGGTGGGGAGACCCAGTACTTC. This encodes CASSLQQGGETQYF.

This clonotype has a count of ten or more. In DNA, the CDR3 is TGTGCCAGCAGCTTGTTGATAGGGCGAAACACTGAAGCTTTCTTT. This gives the protein CASSLLIGRNTEAFF. This chain links TRBV5-6 with TRBJ1-1; D not certain. Looked up from germline, CDR1 is SGHDT and CDR2 is YYEEEE. Deletions cut 1 base from V and 2 bases from J, with 12 bases between. The CDR3 length is 15 residues.

By share of the sample, this clonotype is medium-sized. This chain uses TRBV5-1 with TRBJ2-2; weak D call: TRBD2 (5 bases). CDR1 and CDR2 (germline): SGHRS, YFSETQ. CDR3 length equals 15 residues. Trimming pared 6 bases from V and 0 bases from J, leaving 12 bases between. CDR3 amino acids: CASTWGAANTGELFF. DNA for the CDR3: TGCGCCAGCACATGGGGAGCGGCGAACACCGGGGAGCTGTTTTTT. The variable domain in full, with the rest retrieved from reference TRBV5-1 and TRBJ2-2, is KAGVTQTPRYLIKTRGQQVTLSCSPISGHRSVSWYQQTPGQGLQFLFEYFSETQRNKGNFPGRFSGRQFSNSRSEMNVSTLELGDSALYLCASTWGAANTGELFFGEGSRLTVL.

This sequence joins TRBV14 and TRBJ2-1; D gene ambiguous. Per the germline V gene, CDR1 is SGHDN and CDR2 is FVKESK. This CDR3 contains 16 residues. V was pared by 0 bases and J by 6 bases, with 15 bases between. The CDR3 nucleotides read TGTGCCAGCAGCCAAGATATCGGCCCTAGGAGCAATGAGCAGTTCTTC. Translating gives CASSQDIGPRSNEQFF. Complete variable domain (other parts from reference TRBV14 and TRBJ2-1): EAGVTQFPSHSVIEKGQTVTLRCDPISGHDNLYWYRRVMGKEIKFLLHFVKESKQDESGMPNNRFLAERTGGTYSTLKVQPAELEDSGVYFCASSQDIGPRSNEQFFGPGTRLTVL.

Concerning this clonotype itself: With a much larger clone just one base away, this may be a read error. The chain carries TRBV7-2 and TRBJ1-2; tentatively, D is TRBD1 (6 bases). Germline CDR1 and CDR2: SGHTA and FQGNSA. V lost 8 bases and J lost 6, with 16 bases in between. This CDR3 has 13 amino acids. The DNA of the CDR3 is TGTGCCAGCGGCACCAGGGGTACCCATGGCTACACCTTC. Amino acid sequence: CASGTRGTHGYTF.

This clonotype turned up a few times. V usage is TRBV15 and J usage is TRBJ1-6; D remains ambiguous. This CDR3 contains 13 residues. Germline V CDR1 and CDR2: LNHNV, YYDKDF (reference sequence). The V and J ends lost 0 bases and 9 bases respectively, with 6 bases between them. CDR3 nucleotide sequence: TGTGCCACCAGCAGAGATTGGGGTTCACCCCTCCACTTT. Its translation: CATSRDWGSPLHF.

The CDR3 region is CASSPMGTSGRRDTQYF. CDR3 DNA sequence: TGTGCCAGCAGTCCAATGGGGACTAGCGGGAGAAGAGATACGCAGTATTTT. The J gene is TRBJ2-3, the V gene TRBV6-5; 14 bases fit TRBD2. The CDR3 sequence is 17 residues long. Germline loops: CDR1 MNHEY, CDR2 SVGAGI. Losses at the gene ends were 5 bases for V and 5 bases for J; bases not matched to a gene: 9.

A few counts support this clonotype. The rearrangement joins TRBV29-1 to TRBJ1-2; no firm D call. Trimming cost V 7 bases and J 5 bases, with 20 bases left between them. Germline V gene sequence: CDR1 SQVTM, CDR2 ANQGSEA. The CDR3 loop spans 14 amino acids. The CDR3 protein is CSAGGGLILYGYTF. The DNA for the CDR3 is TGCAGCGCCGGAGGTGGCTTAATACTTTATGGCTACACCTTC.

This clonotype was counted between two and nine times. This chain joins TRBV20-1 and TRBJ2-2; 7 nucleotides agree with TRBD1. Germline CDR1 is DFQATT and CDR2 is SNEGSKA (reference sequence). The length of the CDR3 is 14 residues. V gave up 5 bases and J gave up 4 bases; unmatched junction bases: 7. CDR3 sequence: CSAPRQGATGELFF. CDR3 DNA sequence: TGCAGTGCTCCACGACAGGGAGCCACCGGGGAGCTGTTTTTT.

This chain joins TRBV29-1 and TRBJ2-7; weak D call: TRBD1 (5 bases). There are 13 residues in the CDR3. Deletions cut 0 bases from V and 2 bases from J, with 8 bases between. CDR1 and CDR2 from the germline V gene are SQVTM and ANQGSEA. CDR3 nucleotide sequence: TGCAGCGTTGAAGATGGACACCCCTACGAGCAGTACTTC. Encoded protein: CSVEDGHPYEQYF.

The chain joins TRBV6-2 or TRBV6-3 to TRBJ1-1; D unresolved. Germline V gene data show CDR1 as MNHEY and CDR2 as SVGEGT. The CDR3 has 13 residues. Trimming removed 2 bases from V and 8 bases from J, with 12 bases in between. CDR3 sequence reads: CASSYGERREAFF. CDR3 sequence (DNA): TGTGCCAGCAGTTACGGGGAGAGACGGGAAGCTTTCTTT.

The chain is built from TRBV7-2 and TRBJ2-6; TRBD1 might be the D (7 bases). The V and J ends lost 5 bases and 2 bases respectively, with 13 bases between them. This CDR3 region has 16 residues. Germline-derived CDR1 and CDR2 are SGHTA and FQGNSA. CDR3 region: CASSTRRGPGANVLTF. The CDR3 nucleotides are TGTGCCAGCAGCACTAGGAGGGGGCCTGGGGCCAACGTCCTGACTTTC.

This clonotype was picked up a small number of times. The chain is built from TRBV6-2 or TRBV6-3 and TRBJ2-2; possible D gene TRBD2, 6 bases. Germline V CDR1 and CDR2: MNHEY, SVGEGT. V lost 2 bases and J 7 bases, leaving 14 bases between the germline ends. The CDR3 runs to 15 residues. CDR3 in amino acids: CASSYTAGKGGELFF. As DNA, the CDR3 is TGTGCCAGCAGTTACACGGCGGGGAAGGGCGGGGAGCTGTTTTTT.

In its sample, this clonotype was seen a few times. The chain carries TRBV7-2 and TRBJ2-3, with TRBD2 matching 14 bases. Germline lookup yields CDR1 SGHTA and CDR2 FQGNSA. J lost 6 bases, V lost 2 bases, and 10 bases had no gene match. The CDR3 contains 18 residues. CDR3 region: CASSLKATSGGAGDTQYF. The CDR3 region has the DNA TGTGCCAGCAGCTTAAAAGCGACTAGCGGGGGGGCAGGTGATACGCAGTATTTT.

The rearrangement uses TRBV11-2 and TRBJ2-7; D ambiguous. The CDR3 is 15 amino acids. V dropped 6 bases and J dropped 0 bases, with 15 bases sitting between them. Germline CDR1 reads SGHAT; CDR2 reads FQNNGV. Here the CDR3 reads CASSPDRSSSYEQYF. DNA of the CDR3: TGTGCCAGCAGTCCGGACCGCTCAAGCTCCTACGAGCAGTACTTC.